The clone carrying this T cell receptor beta chain was found a few times. These data originate in a study of blood T cell repertoires in COVID-19. Data came from immunoSEQ multiplex PCR; TCRdb stores just in-frame clones and leaves some out. The sample records about 74,000 clones, around 90% being singletons. In germline, CDR1 is SEHNR, CDR2 FQNEAQ (reference sequence). The CDR3 is 15 residues long. V dropped 1 base and J dropped 0 bases, with 9 bases sitting between them. The TCR sequence derives from an elderly woman with active or convalescent COVID-19. Sequencing was carried out using peripheral blood. The rearrangement uses TRBV7-9 and TRBJ1-2; D gene uncertain. The CDR3 loop is CASSLVLATNYGYTF. As DNA, the CDR3 is TGTGCCAGCAGCTTAGTCCTAGCTACTAACTATGGCTACACCTTC.